This T cell receptor beta chain was sequenced during a study of cytomegalovirus exposure and HLA in healthy donors (dated by TCRdb to about 2017). Describing the broader study: According to an earlier analysis of a few hundred of the donors, about 170 million T cells yielded 100 million or so unique TCR beta sequences and around 280 Gb of sequence data. Among the roughly 400 genotyped donors, roughly 80% belonged to the genetic ancestry cluster associated with self-reported Caucasian donors. In the later analysis, no new phenotypic data were used to find candidate immune exposures; instead, reliance was placed on TCR beta sequences and their occurrence across donors. HLA typing included class I and class II loci at four-digit resolution. In an earlier analysis of 550 to 700 of the donors, high-throughput TCR beta sequencing was used to judge whether each TCR beta V gene segment behaved as functional or pseudogenic. Because of strong linkage in the cohort, roughly five DR-DQ haplotypes were treated as single units for association and clustering. Alongside the repertoire data, information on donor age, sex, ethnicity and CMV serostatus was compiled. On average, roughly 200,000 unique TCR beta nucleotide sequences were sequenced per donor among 350 to 400 genotyped donors of the cohort, with approximately 18% of those sequences being non-productive. In a later genetic analysis, genome-wide SNP genotypes for about three fifths of the roughly 670 donors were used, and that subset was treated as a discovery cohort. Along with the 666-subject first cohort, a separate validation cohort of around 110 different subjects was used. The study used immunosequencing to profile the T cell repertoires of several hundred subjects and linked those repertoires to cytomegalovirus serostatus. The aim of the study was to test whether cataloging public T cell receptors could identify signatures of past pathogen exposure. A later analysis re-analyzed previously published TCR beta repertoires from approximately 670 donors and added high-resolution HLA genotyping to study TCR occurrence patterns. High-throughput TCR immunosequencing, statistical association of individual TCRs with disease status, and machine learning were combined to predict cytomegalovirus infection status. Every repertoire in the discovery cohort had been generated on one and the same sequencing platform. Typing coverage varied by locus: roughly 620-640 donors for A, B, C, DRB1 and DQB1; approximately 500 for DQA1; approximately 570 for DPA1; about 450 for DPB1. An early release that covered about 640 HLA-typed donors contained approximately 320 gigabases of sequencing data and tens of millions of unique TCR sequences.

Note on this clone: The antigen it binds to is not known. Sequence at one end of the junction differs from germline and may be a read error.

CDR1 and CDR2 are read off the germline V gene as SGHVS and FNYEAQ. The CDR3 spans 14 residues, from the cysteine through the phenylalanine. The retained sequence is limited to the CDR3, 42 bases, with the frame set at the first base. The investigation overall reported the following: An association between a missense DCLRE1C variant and V-gene and J-gene trimming of TCR beta chains was found in a later genetic analysis and replicated in an independent cohort. Most CMV-associated TCR beta chains appeared to be HLA-restricted in a later analysis, and the HLA associations seemed to be driven largely by CMV exposure. Because counts were too low, 15 to 20 rarely observed V segments, including chromosome 9 orphons, were left out of the earlier analysis of a few hundred of the donors. The authors suggested that the approach could potentially be generalized to other disease states and immunological phenotypes. Immune exposure information for the cohort was limited to CMV serostatus. Correlated functional status among segregating V segments might be attributable to linkage disequilibrium, but an unknown experimental factor could not be ruled out. Because the 87-base-pair reads could not distinguish some IMGT-functional V segments, including TRBV6-2 and TRBV6-3, those segments were excluded. According to a later analysis, parvovirus B19, influenza, CMV and Epstein-Barr virus appeared linked to several top co-occurrence clusters. Most TCR sequences were observed very rarely across donors, whereas some public TCRs were present in many individuals. In a later analysis, HLA-associated TCR beta chains showed more clonal expansion and lower generation probabilities than non-associated chains that were equally common. Compared with the 666-donor mean, donors in an Asian-associated ancestry cluster had fewer N-insertions in productive TCRs, according to a later genetic analysis. In vitro tests confirmed that a few of the cytomegalovirus-associated TCR beta chains recognize cytomegalovirus antigens. A later analysis associated about 17,000 TCR beta sequences with specific HLA alleles at a false discovery rate of 0.05. A further reported finding was that TCR beta sequences accurately predicted the HLA-A and HLA-B alleles for most subjects in the first cohort. Only TCR beta chains were sequenced in this cohort, and the absence of alpha or paired-chain data limited detectable features. Because HLA typing was unavailable for some donors at each locus, only the typed subset was used in association tests. When HLA alleles, especially DR and DQ, strongly co-occurred, TCR associations were difficult to assign to individual alleles. The presence/absence analyses assumed that sequencing depth was roughly uniform across donors, and that assumption may not be true. A total of 150 to 200 TCR beta chains were listed by the study as associated with cytomegalovirus. An earlier analysis of around 600 of the donors showed that most TCR beta V segments appeared in productive rearrangements either about 87% or about 30% of the time, which broadly matched IMGT annotations. A group of highly shared sequence variants was considered likely to be a technical artifact of the sequencing pipeline. In a later analysis, TCR association rates were found to vary across HLA loci, with the most associated TCRs seen for DRB1 alleles and the fewest for HLA-C alleles. Cytomegalovirus status was reported to be diagnosed by the classifier with high specificity and sensitivity in both the original and validation cohorts.

Library preparation employed the immunoSEQ multiplex PCR assay. For the multiplex PCR, a mixture combining 60 forward primers for TCR Vbeta segments and 13 reverse primers for TCR Jbeta segments was used. The CDR3 region of rearranged TCR beta genes was amplified from genomic DNA by a multiplex PCR assay. The amplified TCR beta libraries were sequenced on the Illumina HiSeq System as 87-base-pair reads. The published analysis was carried out like this. A later analysis tallied 70 million to 100 million unique TCR beta chains across the 700 or so repertoires, and approximately 12 million of those chains were shared by two or more donors. To remove PCR and sequencing errors, raw reads were error-corrected and collapsed into unique sequences using a nearest-neighbor algorithm that merged closely related sequences. V, D and J gene segments were assigned by aligning CDR3 sequences to IMGT reference sequences. For a sequence to be retained, a match of at least six nucleotides was required to both a V gene segment and a J gene segment. Rearrangements were classified as productive when the CDR3 lacked stop codons and remained in frame with V and J, and all other rearrangements were classified as non-productive. Following IMGT convention, CDR3 was defined as the stretch from the second conserved V-encoded cysteine to the conserved J-encoded phenylalanine. The earlier analysis of about 620 of the donors excluded sequences that lacked an unambiguous match to a single V gene segment. In an earlier analysis of several hundred of the donors, V segments were called functional above 56.7% productive rearrangements and were called segregating when the between-donor standard deviation exceeded 5%. A statistical classification framework was developed to diagnose cytomegalovirus status using the catalog of TCR beta chain sequences. In a later analysis, V and J genes were assigned by comparing TCR nucleotide sequences against IMGT/GENE-DB human TR gene sequences. A later analysis assigned CDR3 sequences and most-parsimonious VDJ recombination scenarios with the TCRdist pipeline. In a later analysis, each TCR beta chain was defined by its CDR3 amino acid sequence together with its V-gene family, and reads without a unique V-gene family were excluded. As a way to deal with suspected cross-contamination and a sequencing artifact, a later analysis dropped approximately 590 nucleotide sequences that were highly shared and had low generation probability. For each public chain, a later analysis derived a clonal expansion index from normalized ranks of inferred template counts within each repertoire. In a later analysis, generation probabilities were computed using a VDJ recombination model fitted to out-of-frame rearrangements, and the results were checked against IGoR. Hypergeometric tests were used in a later analysis to score TCR-TCR, TCR-HLA and TCR-CMV co-occurrence, with a repertoire-size bias correction applied to the TCR pairs. A later analysis estimated false discovery rates by permuting HLA or CMV assignments 20 times. In a later analysis, co-occurring TCRs were grouped using DBSCAN, with TCRdist sequence similarity added in when clustering inside HLA-allele-positive subsets. Repertoires with fewer than 30,000 or more than 120,000 public chains were left out of co-occurrence clustering, as were about five repertoires with anomalous nucleotide sharing. TCRdb limited this immuneACCESS table to in-frame rearrangements with V and J called. A share of clones is missing; checked studies link under half to unresolved V genes, and the rest is unexplained. V and J calls and clone size are those listed in that table; D and trimming were worked out from the DNA. This sample gives 110,000 to 150,000 clones in total; around 84% of them show up just once. Together, the top ten hold 2% to 2.5% of the sample.

In total, 600 or so healthy bone marrow donors made up the cohort. At the time of sampling, every cohort member was nominally healthy, though immune exposures that went unrecorded were likely present. The donor tested CMV seronegative, placing the donor among the 350 or so seronegative members of the cohort. A peripheral blood sample was provided by each donor, and peripheral blood mononuclear cells were used for TCR beta sequencing. Genomic DNA extraction from the blood cell samples was performed with the Qiagen DNeasy Blood Extraction Kit. The rearrangement combines TRBV7-6 with TRBJ2-5; the D gene is perhaps TRBD2, on 6 matching bases. Sequenced sample: PBMCs. The sequence came from a boy aged 2 to 10 in good health and CMV-seronegative. The DNA sequence is as follows: TGTGCCAGCAGCTTTTCCCAGGGAGGCTTTTCGTTTGACTTC. The encoded protein is CASSFSQGGFSFDF.